Listed below are T cell receptor beta chains from one sample, sequenced in a study of T cell responses to AZD1222 COVID-19 vaccine. This table comes from immunoSEQ multiplex PCR, and its TCRdb copy is limited to in-frame clones, with some not included. The sample yields fewer than 150,000 clones, approximately 88% seen once. This specimen consisted of peripheral blood, obtained 28 days after the second AZD1222 dose. The receptors originated from an adult who received the AZD1222 COVID-19 vaccine. Both conserved end residues are part of each CDR3. A D gene is named only where the DNA matches it firmly. For some rows the clone size is stated as once, few or many, or as a class when expanded; others skip it.

D gene	V gene	J gene	clone size	CDR3 DNA	CDR3 protein
.	TRBV6-4	TRBJ2-3	.	TGTGCCAGCAGTGACTCGGGGGCAGGGTGGCAGCGCACAGATACGCAGTATTTT	CASSDSGAGWQRTDTQYF
TRBD2	TRBV13	TRBJ2-5	.	TGTGCCAGCAGCTATAGCGGGAGCCCGGCCCAAGCAGCCCAGTACTTC	CASSYSGSPAQAAQYF
TRBD1	TRBV7-3	TRBJ2-1	.	TGTGCCAGCAGCGCAGGGGGCTCGGCCTACAATGAGCAGTTCTTC	CASSAGGSAYNEQFF
.	TRBV18	TRBJ2-3	.	TGTGCCAGCTCACCCCCCGGGGCAGGGGTTTTTGCCTATACGCAGTATTTT	CASSPPGAGVFAYTQYF
.	TRBV2	TRBJ2-3	once	TGTGCCAGCAGTGAAGCGCTTCTATTTGAGGGGCTGGCAGATACGCAGTATTTT	CASSEALLFEGLADTQYF
.	TRBV7-2	TRBJ1-1	.	TGTGCCAGCAGCTTAGGTGGCACAATTAACACTGAAGCTTTCTTT	CASSLGGTINTEAFF
.	TRBV3-1/TRBV3-2	TRBJ1-1	.	TGTGCCAGCAGCCAAGGGCAGGGTAGCACTGAAGCTTTCTTT	CASSQGQGSTEAFF
.	TRBV4-1	TRBJ2-5	.	TGCGCCAGCAGCCAAACAGGAGAGACCCAGTACTTC	CASSQTGETQYF
TRBD1	TRBV9	TRBJ1-4	once	TGTGCCAGCAGCACCGGACAGGGAAGCGAAAAACTGTTTTTT	CASSTGQGSEKLFF
TRBD2	TRBV7-2	TRBJ2-3	.	TGTGCCAGCAGTTCATCTCTAGCGGGGTACACAGATACGCAGTATTTT	CASSSSLAGYTDTQYF
.	TRBV19	TRBJ1-1	.	TGTGCCACCGGGAAGCAGGTGAACACTGAAGCTTTCTTT	CATGKQVNTEAFF
TRBD1	TRBV4-3	TRBJ2-7	.	TGCGCCAGCAGCCAAGAGTGGCCGAAACTAGGCAGGGGGAACTCCTACGAGCAGTACTTC	CASSQEWPKLGRGNSYEQYF
.	TRBV24-1	TRBJ1-1	.	TGTGCCACCAGTGATTTTAAGACAGATGAAGCTTTCTTT	CATSDFKTDEAFF
.	TRBV19	TRBJ1-5	.	TGTGCCAGTAGTATAGTGGTTGGGCGATTGGGGGGCAATCAGCCCCAGCATTTT	CASSIVVGRLGGNQPQHF
.	TRBV13	TRBJ1-1	.	TGTGCCAGCAGGGAGGGTCGGGGGAACACTGAAGCTTTCTTT	CASREGRGNTEAFF
.	TRBV6-2/TRBV6-3	TRBJ1-1	once	TGTGCCAGCAGTTATGGGAGGGTGTGGAACACTGAAGCTTTCTTT	CASSYGRVWNTEAFF
TRBD1	TRBV25-1	TRBJ2-5	medium-sized	TGTGCCAGCAGTGAAGAGGACAGGGAAGAGACCCAGTACTTC	CASSEEDREETQYF
.	TRBV13	TRBJ2-3	once	TGTGCCAGCAGCCAGGTGAATACGCAGTATTTT	CASSQVNTQYF
TRBD1	TRBV6-5	TRBJ1-1	once	TGTGCCAGCAGTTACTCCCAGACAGGGGGCACTGAAGCTTTCTTT	CASSYSQTGGTEAFF